This passage covers 13 T cell receptor beta chains from one sample sequenced in a study of blood T cell repertoires in COVID-19. Repertoires were generated with immunoSEQ multiplex PCR, while TCRdb's copy carries only in-frame clones and drops some. The sample records over 100,000 clones, 85% being singletons. Sample: peripheral blood. The receptors originated from a man at least 80 years old with acute or convalescent COVID-19.

J is TRBJ2-1 and V is TRBV5-4; D unclear. Germline loops: CDR1 SGHNT, CDR2 YYREEE (reference sequence). This CDR3 contains 12 residues. V dropped 5 bases and J dropped 9 bases, with 12 bases sitting between them. The CDR3 reads CASSITDSEQFF. The DNA for the CDR3 is TGTGCCAGCAGTATAACTGACTCTGAGCAGTTCTTC.

CDR3 bases: TGTGCCAGCAGGCGACACACGAACACTGAAGCTTTCTTT. This translates into CASRRHTNTEAFF. J is TRBJ1-1 and V is TRBV11-2, with no clear D. V was clipped by 6 bases and J by 1 base, with 9 bases between them. This CDR3 has 13 amino acids. Germline lookup yields CDR1 SGHAT and CDR2 FQNNGV.

The V gene is TRBV7-3, the J gene TRBJ2-3; the D gene is possibly TRBD2 (6 bases). Trimming pared 3 bases from V and 5 bases from J, leaving 15 bases between. The CDR3 covers 15 residues. CDR1 is SGHTA, CDR2 FQGTGA, per germline. The CDR3 is CASSLGLSEGDTQYF. The CDR3 nucleotides read TGTGCCAGCAGCTTGGGACTCTCCGAAGGAGATACGCAGTATTTT.

This chain's CDR3 is CASSPAQVNTEAFF. The CDR3, as DNA: TGTGCCAGCTCACCGGCACAGGTGAACACTGAAGCTTTCTTT. The genes are TRBV18 and TRBJ1-1; a possible D gene is TRBD1 (5 bases). Germline V gene sequence: CDR1 KGHSH, CDR2 LQKENI. The V and J ends lost 3 bases and 0 bases respectively, with 8 bases between them. The CDR3 totals 14 residues.

V usage is TRBV5-1 and J usage is TRBJ2-2; possible D gene TRBD1, 5 bases. Germline CDR1 SGHRS, CDR2 YFSETQ. The CDR3 is made up of 18 amino acids. V lost 4 bases and J 1 base, leaving 20 bases between the germline ends. Here the CDR3 reads CASSPQPQGIGNTGELFF. The CDR3 bases are TGCGCCAGCAGCCCCCAGCCGCAGGGAATCGGGAACACCGGGGAGCTGTTTTTT.

The chain recombines TRBV12-3 or TRBV12-4 with TRBJ2-7, with D perhaps TRBD1 (6 bases). V was clipped by 8 bases and J by 2 bases, with 13 bases between them. The CDR3 is 13 amino acids. CDR3 sequence reads: CASGPTGTYEQYF. In DNA, the CDR3 is TGTGCCAGCGGGCCGACAGGCACCTACGAGCAGTACTTC.

This chain's CDR3 is CASSQTGGSGNTEAFF. CDR3 nucleotide sequence: TGTGCCAGCAGTCAGACAGGGGGCTCAGGAAACACTGAAGCTTTCTTT. The J gene is TRBJ1-1, the V gene TRBV6-2 or TRBV6-3; 10 bases line up with TRBD1. V shed 5 bases and J 2 bases; nucleotides not matched to a gene: 8. The CDR3 runs to 16 residues. The germline V gene encodes CDR1 MNHEY and CDR2 SVGEGT.

The rearrangement joins TRBV20-1 to TRBJ2-5, with TRBD1 matching 7 bases. The germline V gene encodes CDR1 DFQATT and CDR2 SNEGSKA (reference sequence). The CDR3 totals 14 residues. V trimming: 3 bases; J trimming: 2 bases; junction bases outside the gene matches: 6. The DNA of the CDR3 is TGCAGTGCTAGTCGGGACAGTAGACAAGAGACCCAGTACTTC. It codes for CSASRDSRQETQYF.

The rearrangement links TRBV28 to TRBJ2-3; D is possibly TRBD2 (6 bases). Germline V lookup: CDR1 MDHEN, CDR2 SYDVKM. The CDR3 has 14 amino acids. With 8 bases removed from V and 5 bases from J, the gap between germline ends came to 17 bases. Written as DNA, the CDR3 is TGTGCCAGCTGGGAGGCTAGTGGTATAGATACGCAGTATTTT. It is translated as CASWEASGIDTQYF.

The chain is built from TRBV27 and TRBJ1-5; D may be TRBD1 (5 bases). This CDR3 spans 15 amino acids. Germline CDR1 reads MNHEY; CDR2 reads SMNVEV (reference sequence). Trimming took off 3 bases at V and 1 base at J, with 10 bases between the two ends. CDR3 DNA sequence: TGTGCCAGCAGTTTGATAGGACAAAGCAATCAGCCCCAGCATTTT. Amino acids: CASSLIGQSNQPQHF.

The CDR3 sequence: CASSLARFRDSPLHF. The CDR3 DNA follows: TGCGCCAGCAGCTTGGCCAGGTTCAGAGATTCACCCCTCCACTTT. The genes are TRBV5-1 and TRBJ1-6; D is unresolved. Deletions cut 0 bases from V and 8 bases from J, with 12 bases between. The CDR3 is made up of 15 amino acids. Germline V gene sequence: CDR1 SGHRS, CDR2 YFSETQ. Supplemented by reference TRBV5-1 and TRBJ1-6, the full variable domain reads KAGVTQTPRYLIKTRGQQVTLSCSPISGHRSVSWYQQTPGQGLQFLFEYFSETQRNKGNFPGRFSGRQFSNSRSEMNVSTLELGDSALYLCASSLARFRDSPLHFGNGTRLTVT.

The gene calls are TRBV2 and TRBJ1-4, with D maybe TRBD1 (5 bases). Germline V gene data show CDR1 as SNHLY and CDR2 as FYNNEI. Trimming left V 7 bases short and J 5 bases short, with 17 bases between. This CDR3 comprises 15 residues. The CDR3 coding sequence is TGTGCCAGCACACCGCCGGGACTGGGAAATGAAAAACTGTTTTTT. This sequence encodes CASTPPGLGNEKLFF.

The V and J genes are TRBV5-1 and TRBJ2-7; 8 bases fit TRBD2. The length of the CDR3 is 16 residues. The V gene end was trimmed by 2 bases and the J gene end by 4 bases; junction bases not matched to a gene: 11. Germline CDR1 SGHRS, CDR2 YFSETQ. The CDR3 here is CASSLGGSGGGYEQYF. The CDR3 DNA sequence: TGCGCCAGCAGCTTAGGAGGATCGGGAGGGGGGTACGAGCAGTACTTC.